This T cell receptor (beta chain) is from a study of blood T cells in healthy people across ages. Overall study findings and caveats: Diversity of TCR beta per million T cells declined in a roughly linear way with age.

The CDR3 is 15 amino acids. The germline CDR1 and CDR2 sequences are MNHEY and SVGEGT. The V end lost 2 bases, the J end lost 1 base, and 9 bases lay between the germline ends. This clonotype has only a few counts. The antigen is unknown. Primed by a sample-barcoded 5' primer and a J-beta primer mix, a second PCR proceeded for about 7 to 12 cycles. TCRdb independently ran MiXCR on the 5' RACE reads; one entry per CDR3 protein. The data show around 820,000 distinct CDR3 sequences, around 25% seen once. Each sample provided at least 6 micrograms of extracted total RNA. The same sample was also used in a study of T cells of mothers and their children. That report adds: The people who donated were three healthy Caucasian mothers and their six children.

The sequence was collected from a boy younger than 18 in good health. The rearrangement joins TRBV6-2 or TRBV6-3 to TRBJ2-1; D possibly uses TRBD1 or TRBD2 (5 bases each). The sample taken for sequencing was blood. The CDR3 spells CASSYVEGSYNEQFF. As DNA, the CDR3 is TGTGCCAGCAGTTACGTAGAGGGGTCCTACAATGAGCAGTTCTTC.